The present TCR beta chain was sequenced within a study of shared clonotypes between healthy human individuals. Background on the study: Each donor's CD4 naive and CD4 memory cells filled three plates apiece, CD8 naive two, and CD8 memory one.

This clone was seen once. Antigen unknown. The V gene's germline CDR1 is MNHNS and CDR2 SASEGT. V shed 5 bases and J 1 base; nucleotides not matched to a gene: 4. This CDR3 is built from 14 residues. Per the study methods: Filtering differed since immunoSEQ provided only junctions, with no quality scores. Method: immunoSEQ multiplex PCR; TCRdb's copy keeps in-frame clones and lacks some. Clonal size and the V and J genes are those of that table, whereas D and trimming came from the DNA. Of 2,500,000 or so clones in the sample, roughly 93% are singletons; the top ten hold about 0.38%. Findings and limits, study-wide: Non-shared clonotypes were found to have lower generation probabilities than the clonotypes that were shared by all four of the sorted-subset donors.

The rearrangement joins TRBV6-1 to TRBJ1-2; TRBD1 agrees at 7 bases. The source material was naive CD4+ T cells from PBMCs. Subset defined: CD45RA+ positively selected. This sequence was found in a man younger than 35 in good health. Some clones in this sample may be carry-over from other donors' samples. In DNA form, the CDR3 reads TGTGCCAGCAGTATGGGACAGCTTAACTATGGCTACACCTTC. It specifies CASSMGQLNYGYTF.